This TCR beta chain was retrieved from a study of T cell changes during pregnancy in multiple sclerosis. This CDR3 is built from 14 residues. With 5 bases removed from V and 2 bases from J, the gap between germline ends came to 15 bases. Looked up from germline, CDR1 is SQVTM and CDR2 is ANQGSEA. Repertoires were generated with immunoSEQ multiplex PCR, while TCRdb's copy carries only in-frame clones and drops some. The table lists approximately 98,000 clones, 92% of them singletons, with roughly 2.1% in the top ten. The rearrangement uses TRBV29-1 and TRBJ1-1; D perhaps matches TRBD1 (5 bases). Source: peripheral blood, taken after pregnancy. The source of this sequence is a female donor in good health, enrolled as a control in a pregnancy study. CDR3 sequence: CSVRAGHTNTEAFF. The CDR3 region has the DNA TGCAGCGTTCGTGCTGGACATACTAACACTGAAGCTTTCTTT.